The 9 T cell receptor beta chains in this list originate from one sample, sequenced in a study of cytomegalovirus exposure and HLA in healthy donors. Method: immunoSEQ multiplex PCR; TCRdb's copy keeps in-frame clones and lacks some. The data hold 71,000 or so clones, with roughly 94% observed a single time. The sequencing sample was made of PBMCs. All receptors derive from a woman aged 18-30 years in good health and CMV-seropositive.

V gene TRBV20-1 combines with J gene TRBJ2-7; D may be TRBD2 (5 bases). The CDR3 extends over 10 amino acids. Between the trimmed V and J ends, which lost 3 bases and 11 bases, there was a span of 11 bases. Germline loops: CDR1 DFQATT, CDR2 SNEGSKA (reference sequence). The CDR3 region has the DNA TGCAGTGCTAGCGGATCGAGGGAGTACTTC. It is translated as CSASGSREYF.

In DNA form, the CDR3 reads TGTGCCTGGATTCCTTCGGGAGGGCCAGATACGCAGTATTTT. Translation gives CAWIPSGGPDTQYF. The V call is TRBV30, the J call TRBJ2-3, with TRBD2 matching over 8 bases. Germline V lookup: CDR1 GTSNPN, CDR2 SVGIG (reference sequence). Unmatched junction bases numbered 7, after V lost 4 bases and J lost 4 bases. The CDR3 contains 14 residues.

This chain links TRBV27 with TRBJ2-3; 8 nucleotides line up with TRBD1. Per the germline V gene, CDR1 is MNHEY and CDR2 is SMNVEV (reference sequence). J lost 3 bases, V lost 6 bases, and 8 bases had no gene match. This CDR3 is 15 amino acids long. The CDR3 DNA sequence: TGTGCCAGCAGCGGCATAACAGGGGGAACAGATACGCAGTATTTT. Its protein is CASSGITGGTDTQYF.

CDR3 in amino acids: CASSQVYIAYETQYF. For the CDR3, the DNA is TGCGCCAGCAGCCAAGTTTATATAGCGTACGAGACCCAGTACTTC. The chain is built from TRBV4-1 and TRBJ2-5; D is possibly TRBD2 (5 bases). The CDR3 is 15 amino acids. The germline V gene encodes CDR1 MGHRA and CDR2 YSYEKL. The germline V and J ends were trimmed by 1 base and 5 bases, with 14 bases remaining between them.

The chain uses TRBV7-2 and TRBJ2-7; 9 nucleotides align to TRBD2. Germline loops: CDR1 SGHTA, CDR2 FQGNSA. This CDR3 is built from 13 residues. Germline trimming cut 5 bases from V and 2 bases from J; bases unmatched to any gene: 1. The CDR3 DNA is TGTGCCAGCAGCGGGACTAGCACCTACGAGCAGTACTTC. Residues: CASSGTSTYEQYF.

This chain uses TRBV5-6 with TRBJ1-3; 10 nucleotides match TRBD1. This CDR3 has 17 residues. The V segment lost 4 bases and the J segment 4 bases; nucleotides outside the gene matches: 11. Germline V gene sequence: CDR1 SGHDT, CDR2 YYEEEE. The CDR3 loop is CASSLFKDRGRGNTIYF. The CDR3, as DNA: TGTGCCAGCAGCCTCTTCAAAGACAGGGGGCGAGGAAACACCATATATTTT. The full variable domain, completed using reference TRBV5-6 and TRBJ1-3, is DAGVTQSPTHLIKTRGQQVTLRCSPKSGHDTVSWYQQALGQGPQFIFQYYEEEERQRGNFPDRFSGHQFPNYSSELNVNALLLGDSALYLCASSLFKDRGRGNTIYFGEGSWLTVV.

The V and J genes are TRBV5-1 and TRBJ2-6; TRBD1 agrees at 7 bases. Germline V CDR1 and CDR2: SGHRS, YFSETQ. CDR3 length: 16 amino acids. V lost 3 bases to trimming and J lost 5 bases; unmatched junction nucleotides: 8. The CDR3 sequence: CASSSQGDGWANVLTF. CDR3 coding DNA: TGCGCCAGCAGCTCGCAGGGGGATGGCTGGGCCAACGTCCTGACTTTC.

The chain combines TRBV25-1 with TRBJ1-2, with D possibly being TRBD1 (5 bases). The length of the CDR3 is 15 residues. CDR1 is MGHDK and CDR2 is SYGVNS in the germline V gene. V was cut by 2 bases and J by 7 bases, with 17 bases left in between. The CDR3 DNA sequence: TGTGCCAGCAGTGAACATGGGGAGGGGCGACCTGGCTACACCTTC. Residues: CASSEHGEGRPGYTF.

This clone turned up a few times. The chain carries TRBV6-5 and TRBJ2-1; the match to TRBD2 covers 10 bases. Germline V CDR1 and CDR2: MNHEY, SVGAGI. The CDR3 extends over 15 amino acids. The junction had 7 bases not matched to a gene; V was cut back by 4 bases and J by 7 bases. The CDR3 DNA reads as TGTGCCAGCAGTTCCCTAGCGGGGGAGAGAAATGAGCAGTTCTTC. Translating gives CASSSLAGERNEQFF.